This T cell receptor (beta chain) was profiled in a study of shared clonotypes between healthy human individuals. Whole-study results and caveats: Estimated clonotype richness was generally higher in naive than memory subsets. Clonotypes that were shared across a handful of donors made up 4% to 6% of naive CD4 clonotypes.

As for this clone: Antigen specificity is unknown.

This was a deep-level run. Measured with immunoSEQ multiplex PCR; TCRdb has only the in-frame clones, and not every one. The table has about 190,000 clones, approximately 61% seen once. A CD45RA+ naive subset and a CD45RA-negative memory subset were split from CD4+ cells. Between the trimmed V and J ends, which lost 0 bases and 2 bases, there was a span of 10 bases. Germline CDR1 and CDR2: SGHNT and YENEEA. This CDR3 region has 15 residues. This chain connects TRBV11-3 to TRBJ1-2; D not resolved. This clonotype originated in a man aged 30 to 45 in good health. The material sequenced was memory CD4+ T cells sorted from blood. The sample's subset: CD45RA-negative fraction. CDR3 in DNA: TGTGCCAGCAGCTTAGATGCAAACAGAAACTATGGCTACACCTTC. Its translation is CASSLDANRNYGYTF.